This T cell receptor beta chain comes out of a study of regulatory T cells in long-lasting Graves disease. Whole-study context: Graves' patients, newly diagnosed, had taken antithyroid drugs under 3 months. Study-level findings and limits: Lower TCR diversity characterized persistent Graves' patients relative to newly diagnosed patients. Those with persistent disease had in common more public clonotypes (2,741) than new patients (around 910).

This sample's time point: newly diagnosed GD, antithyroid drugs for less than 3 months. The TCR library used RNA extracted from PBMCs. This clonotype has ten or more counts. The target antigen is unknown. From germline, CDR1 is SGHTA and CDR2 FQGNSA. V was clipped by 6 bases and J by 5 bases, with 7 bases between them. The length of the CDR3 is 12 residues. Arm-PCR of CDR3 regions and iRepertoire HTBI primers were the basis on which TCR beta libraries were built. TCRdb re-called the multiplex PCR reads through MiXCR, storing one row per CDR3 protein. This table has around 400,000 distinct CDR3 sequences, 14% to 15% appearing once. This sample also belongs to another study, concerning T cells in Graves' hyperthyroidism and ophthalmopathy.

The sequenced sample was peripheral blood mononuclear cells (PBMCs), obtained at new diagnosis, from a patient treated with antithyroid drugs. The V gene is TRBV7-2, the J gene TRBJ2-2, with a tentative D call TRBD2 (6 bases). This clonotype was sampled from a woman in her thirties or forties with Graves disease. The CDR3 sequence is CASSRETGELFF. The CDR3 nucleotides are TGTGCCAGCAGTCGGGAGACCGGGGAGCTGTTTTTT.